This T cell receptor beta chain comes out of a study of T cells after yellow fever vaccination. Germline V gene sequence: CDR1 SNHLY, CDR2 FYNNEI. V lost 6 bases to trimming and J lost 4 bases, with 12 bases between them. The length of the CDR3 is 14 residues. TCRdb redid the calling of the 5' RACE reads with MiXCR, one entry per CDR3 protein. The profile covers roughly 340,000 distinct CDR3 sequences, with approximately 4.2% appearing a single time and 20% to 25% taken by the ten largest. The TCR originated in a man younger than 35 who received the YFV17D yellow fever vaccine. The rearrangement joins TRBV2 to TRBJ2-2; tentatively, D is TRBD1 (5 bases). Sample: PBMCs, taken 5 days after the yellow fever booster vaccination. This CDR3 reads CASRTGTATGELFF. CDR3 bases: TGTGCCAGCAGAACAGGCACAGCCACCGGGGAGCTGTTTTTT.